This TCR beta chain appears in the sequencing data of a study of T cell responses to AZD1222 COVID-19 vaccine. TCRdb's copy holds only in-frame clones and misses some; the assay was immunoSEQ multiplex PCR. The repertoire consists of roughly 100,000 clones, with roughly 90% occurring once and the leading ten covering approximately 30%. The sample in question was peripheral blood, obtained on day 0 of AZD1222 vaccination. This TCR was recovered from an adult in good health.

The CDR3 sequence: CASSQDVGGSSYNSPLHF. CDR3 nucleotide sequence: TGTGCCAGCAGCCAAGATGTGGGAGGGTCGTCCTATAATTCACCCCTCCACTTT. The chain links TRBV4-2 to TRBJ1-6; D not certain. Germline loops: CDR1 LGHNA, CDR2 YNFKEQ. The ends were cut back, 0 bases at V and 1 base at J, with 13 bases in the middle. This CDR3 is 18 amino acids long.